This T cell receptor beta chain was observed in a study of cytomegalovirus exposure and HLA in healthy donors (dated by TCRdb to 2016 to 2017). A note on the overall study: According to an earlier analysis of a few hundred of the donors, some 170 million T cells yielded 120 million or so unique TCR beta sequences and approximately 300 Gb of sequence data. About 320 gigabases of sequencing data and tens of millions of unique TCR sequences were included in an early release covering several hundred HLA-typed donors. Of the roughly 390 genotyped donors, about 80% fell in the genetic ancestry cluster associated with self-reported Caucasian donors. The study aimed to test whether cataloging public T cell receptors could reveal signatures of past pathogen exposure. The study profiled the T cell repertoires of about 720 subjects by immunosequencing and related them to cytomegalovirus serostatus. In addition to the first cohort of 666 subjects, a separate validation cohort of 120 different subjects was used. High-throughput TCR immunosequencing, statistical association of individual TCRs with disease status, and machine learning were combined to predict cytomegalovirus infection status. In a later analysis, previously published TCR beta repertoires from 666 donors were re-analyzed and high-resolution HLA genotyping was added so that TCR occurrence patterns could be studied. Rather than drawing on any new phenotypic data, the later analysis identified candidate immune exposures from TCR beta sequences and the way those sequences occurred across donors. To decide whether each TCR beta V gene segment behaved as functional or pseudogenic, an earlier analysis of approximately 590 of the donors relied on high-throughput TCR beta sequencing. Donor age, sex, ethnicity and CMV serostatus were compiled together with the repertoire data. Genome-wide SNP genotypes for about three fifths of the roughly 700 donors were used in a later genetic analysis, which treated that subset as a discovery cohort. Every discovery cohort repertoire had been produced on one sequencing platform. HLA typing covered class I and class II loci at four-digit resolution. The number of typed donors differed by locus: about 629-640 for A, B, C, DRB1 and DQB1; approximately 530 for DQA1; fewer than 610 for DPA1; and some 430 for DPB1. Because of strong linkage in the cohort, a few DR-DQ haplotypes were treated as single units for association and clustering. On average, roughly 240,000 unique TCR beta nucleotide sequences were sequenced per donor among a few hundred genotyped donors of the cohort, with about 19% of those sequences being non-productive.

Points the paper makes about the study in general: A later analysis found that HLA-associated TCR beta chains were more clonally expanded and had lower generation probabilities than equally common non-associated chains. Roughly uniform sequencing depth across donors was assumed in presence/absence analyses, although this assumption may not hold. Because the 87-base-pair reads could not distinguish some IMGT-functional V segments, including TRBV6-2 and TRBV6-3, those segments were excluded. A later analysis found that most CMV-associated TCR beta chains appeared HLA-restricted, with HLA associations seemingly driven largely by CMV exposure. Only TCR beta chains were sequenced in this cohort, and the absence of alpha or paired-chain data limited detectable features. The classifier was reported to diagnose cytomegalovirus status with high specificity and sensitivity in both the original cohort and the validation cohort. In an earlier analysis of 587 of the donors, most TCR beta V segments appeared in productive rearrangements about 87% or about 30% of the time, broadly matching IMGT annotations. V-gene and J-gene trimming of TCR beta chains was associated with a missense DCLRE1C variant in a later genetic analysis, and the association was replicated in an independent cohort. According to a later analysis, parvovirus B19, influenza, CMV and Epstein-Barr virus appeared linked to several top co-occurrence clusters. When HLA alleles, especially DR and DQ, strongly co-occurred, attributing TCR associations to individual alleles was difficult. Across donors, most TCR sequences were observed very rarely, whereas some public TCRs were present in many individuals. In the study, approximately 150 TCR beta chains were listed as associated with cytomegalovirus. At a false discovery rate of 0.05, a later analysis linked about 17,000 TCR beta sequences to specific HLA alleles. Linkage disequilibrium might explain the correlated functional status among segregating V segments, but an unknown experimental factor could not be excluded. Immune exposure information for the cohort was limited to CMV serostatus. Because counts were too low, roughly 17 rarely observed V segments, including chromosome 9 orphons, were left out of the earlier analysis of some 600 of the donors. In vitro tests confirmed that a few of the cytomegalovirus-associated TCR beta chains recognize cytomegalovirus antigens. A further reported finding was that TCR beta sequences accurately predicted the HLA-A and HLA-B alleles for most subjects in the first cohort. A cluster of highly shared sequence variants was judged likely to represent a technical artifact of the sequencing pipeline. Because HLA typing was missing for some donors at each locus, association tests included only the typed subset. According to the authors, the approach could potentially be generalized to other disease states and immunological phenotypes. According to a later analysis, TCR association rates differed among HLA loci, with DRB1 alleles showing the most associated TCRs and HLA-C alleles showing the fewest. Compared with the 666-donor mean, donors in an Asian-associated ancestry cluster had fewer N-insertions in productive TCRs, according to a later genetic analysis.

Reading from cysteine to phenylalanine, the CDR3 counts 15 amino acids. Only CDR3 DNA remains: 45 bases, in frame from the first base. The germline V gene specifies SGHVS as CDR1 and FNYEAQ as CDR2. V is shortened by 5 bases, J by 0 bases, and the region joining them spans 11 bases. In total, fewer than 750 healthy bone marrow donors made up the cohort. At the time of sampling, every cohort member was nominally healthy, though immune exposures that went unrecorded were likely present. The donor was CMV seronegative and was included in the group of a few hundred seronegative cohort members. Every donor gave a peripheral blood sample, and the peripheral blood mononuclear cells from that sample were used for TCR beta sequencing. The Qiagen DNeasy Blood Extraction Kit was used to extract genomic DNA from the blood cell samples. The receptor library was made with the immunoSEQ multiplex PCR assay. For the multiplex PCR, a mixture combining 60 forward primers for TCR Vbeta segments and 13 reverse primers for TCR Jbeta segments was used. The CDR3 region of rearranged TCR beta genes was amplified from genomic DNA with a multiplex PCR assay. The Illumina HiSeq System was used to sequence the amplified TCR beta libraries as 87-base-pair reads. The study's processing was this. In a later analysis, 77 million or so unique TCR beta chains were counted across the 500 to 850 repertoires, and roughly 10 million of these chains were shared by at least two donors. A nearest-neighbor algorithm error-corrected the raw reads and collapsed the reads into unique sequences, merging closely related sequences to remove PCR and sequencing errors. Alignment of CDR3 sequences to IMGT reference sequences was used to assign V, D and J gene segments. Each retained sequence needed at least a six-nucleotide match to both a V gene segment and a J gene segment. A rearrangement counted as productive if the CDR3 had no stop codons and remained in frame with V and J, and every other rearrangement counted as non-productive. CDR3 was defined according to IMGT convention as the region running from the second conserved V-encoded cysteine to the conserved J-encoded phenylalanine. The earlier analysis of about 570 of the donors excluded any sequence lacking an unambiguous match to a single V gene segment. In an earlier analysis of more than 500 of the donors, a V segment was called functional when productive rearrangements were above 56.7%, and segregating when the standard deviation between donors exceeded 5%. A statistical classification framework was developed to diagnose cytomegalovirus status using the catalog of TCR beta chain sequences. V and J gene assignment, in a later analysis, came from comparing TCR nucleotide sequences with IMGT/GENE-DB human TR gene sequences. Using the TCRdist pipeline, a later analysis assigned CDR3 sequences along with most-parsimonious VDJ recombination scenarios. In a later analysis, every TCR beta chain was defined by the combination of its CDR3 amino acid sequence and its V-gene family, and reads without a unique V-gene family were dropped. As a way to deal with suspected cross-contamination and a sequencing artifact, a later analysis dropped 450 to 600 nucleotide sequences that were highly shared and had low generation probability. For each public chain, a later analysis derived a clonal expansion index from normalized ranks of inferred template counts within each repertoire. A later analysis computed generation probabilities with a VDJ recombination model fitted to out-of-frame rearrangements, and checked the results against IGoR. Hypergeometric tests were used in a later analysis to score TCR-TCR, TCR-HLA and TCR-CMV co-occurrence, with a repertoire-size bias correction applied to the TCR pairs. False discovery rates were estimated in a later analysis by permuting HLA or CMV assignments 20 times. A later analysis grouped co-occurring TCRs with DBSCAN, adding TCRdist sequence similarity when clustering within HLA-allele-positive subsets. For co-occurrence clustering, repertoires with fewer than 30,000 or more than 120,000 public chains were excluded, along with about five repertoires with anomalous nucleotide sharing. In TCRdb, the immuneACCESS table is reduced to in-frame sequences with V and J assigned. These tables do not hold every clone; where another copy was compared, an unresolved V gene accounts for under half, and the others remain unexplained. V and J calls plus clone size are reproduced from that table; the DNA served to infer D and trimming. The sample's table covers 45,000 to 60,000 clones. The biggest ten clones account for 6% to 7.5% of the sample.

As to this clone: Its binding antigen is unknown.

This clonotype was sampled from a woman aged 40-49 years in good health and CMV-seronegative. Recombination joined TRBV7-6 with TRBJ1-3, with the D gene not clear enough to name. The sample consisted of PBMCs. The DNA is as follows: TGTGCCAGCAGCCCCGCGGGCTTCTCTGGAAACACCATATATTTT. This is translated as CASSPAGFSGNTIYF.